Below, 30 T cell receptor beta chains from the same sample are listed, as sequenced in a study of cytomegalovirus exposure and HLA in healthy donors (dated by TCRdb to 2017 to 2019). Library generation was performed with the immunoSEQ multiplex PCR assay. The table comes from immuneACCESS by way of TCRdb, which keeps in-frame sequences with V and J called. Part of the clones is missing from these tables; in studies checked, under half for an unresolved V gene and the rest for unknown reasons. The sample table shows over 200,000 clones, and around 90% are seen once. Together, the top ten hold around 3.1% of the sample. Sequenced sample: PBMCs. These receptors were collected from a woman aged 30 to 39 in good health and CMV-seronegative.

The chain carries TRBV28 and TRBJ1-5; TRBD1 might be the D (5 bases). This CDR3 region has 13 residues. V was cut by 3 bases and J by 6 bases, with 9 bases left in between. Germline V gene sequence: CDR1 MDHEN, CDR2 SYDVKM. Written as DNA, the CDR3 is TGTGCCAGCAGTTTGGGAAGGGGTCAGCCCCAGCATTTT. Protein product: CASSLGRGQPQHF.

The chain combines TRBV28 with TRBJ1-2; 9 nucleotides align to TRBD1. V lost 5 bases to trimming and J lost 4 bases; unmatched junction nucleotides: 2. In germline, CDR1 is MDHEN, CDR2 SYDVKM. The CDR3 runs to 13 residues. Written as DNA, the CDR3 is TGTGCCAGCAGTCAGACAGGGGGCTATGGCTACACCTTC. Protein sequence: CASSQTGGYGYTF.

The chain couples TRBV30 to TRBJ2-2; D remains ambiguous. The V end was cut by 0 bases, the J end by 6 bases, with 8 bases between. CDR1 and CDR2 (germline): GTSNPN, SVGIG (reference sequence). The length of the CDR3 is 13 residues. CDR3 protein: CAWSVFNPGELFF. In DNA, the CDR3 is TGTGCCTGGAGTGTCTTTAATCCCGGGGAGCTGTTTTTT. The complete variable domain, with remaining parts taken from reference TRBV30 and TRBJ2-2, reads SQTIHQWPATLVQPVGSPLSLECTVEGTSNPNLYWYRQAAGRGLQLLFYSVGIGQISSEVPQNLSASRPQDRQFILSSKKLLLSDSGFYLCAWSVFNPGELFFGEGSRLTVL.

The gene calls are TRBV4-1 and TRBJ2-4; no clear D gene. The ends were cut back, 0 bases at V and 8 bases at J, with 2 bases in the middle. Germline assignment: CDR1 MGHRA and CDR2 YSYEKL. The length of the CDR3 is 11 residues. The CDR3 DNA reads TGCGCCAGCAGCCAAGAAGACATTCAGTACTTC. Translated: CASSQEDIQYF.

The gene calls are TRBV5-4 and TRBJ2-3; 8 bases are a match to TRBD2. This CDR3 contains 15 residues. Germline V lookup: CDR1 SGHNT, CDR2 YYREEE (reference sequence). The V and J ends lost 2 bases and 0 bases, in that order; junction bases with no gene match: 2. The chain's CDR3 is CASSLAGESTDTQYF. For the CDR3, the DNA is TGTGCCAGCAGCTTAGCGGGAGAGAGCACAGATACGCAGTATTTT.

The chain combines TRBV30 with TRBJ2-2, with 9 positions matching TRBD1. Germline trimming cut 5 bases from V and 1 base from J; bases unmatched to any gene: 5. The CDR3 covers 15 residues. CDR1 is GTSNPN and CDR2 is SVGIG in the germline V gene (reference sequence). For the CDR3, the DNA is TGTGCCTGGTCCGGGACAGGGCTGAACACCGGGGAGCTGTTTTTT. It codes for CAWSGTGLNTGELFF.

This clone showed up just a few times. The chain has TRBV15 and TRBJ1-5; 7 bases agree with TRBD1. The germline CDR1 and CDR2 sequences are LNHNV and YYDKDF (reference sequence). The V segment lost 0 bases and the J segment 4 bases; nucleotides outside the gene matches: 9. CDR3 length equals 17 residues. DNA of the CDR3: TGTGCCACCAGCAGAGATTGGTTGGGACAGCTAAATCAGCCCCAGCATTTT. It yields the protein CATSRDWLGQLNQPQHF.

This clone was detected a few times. CDR3 amino acids: CASSEADRGYGYTF. The CDR3 nucleotides are TGTGCCAGCAGTGAAGCGGACAGGGGCTATGGCTACACCTTC. The chain recombines TRBV2 with TRBJ1-2, with 9 bases aligning to TRBD1. The CDR3 runs to 14 residues. V shed 0 bases and J 4 bases; nucleotides not matched to a gene: 0. Germline V gives CDR1 SNHLY, CDR2 FYNNEI.

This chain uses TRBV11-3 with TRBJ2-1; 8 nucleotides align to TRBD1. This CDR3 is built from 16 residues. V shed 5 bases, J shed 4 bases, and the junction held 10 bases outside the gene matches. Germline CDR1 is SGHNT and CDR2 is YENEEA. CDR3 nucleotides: TGTGCCAGCAGCCCCGGACAGGGAGCGAGATACAATGAGCAGTTCTTC. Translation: CASSPGQGARYNEQFF.

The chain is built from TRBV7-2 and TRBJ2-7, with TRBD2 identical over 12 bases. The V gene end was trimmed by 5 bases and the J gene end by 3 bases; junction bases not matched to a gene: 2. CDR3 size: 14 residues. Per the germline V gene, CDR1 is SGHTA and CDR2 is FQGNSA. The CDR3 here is CASSQTSGSYEQYF. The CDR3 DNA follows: TGTGCCAGCAGCCAGACTAGCGGGAGCTACGAGCAGTACTTC.

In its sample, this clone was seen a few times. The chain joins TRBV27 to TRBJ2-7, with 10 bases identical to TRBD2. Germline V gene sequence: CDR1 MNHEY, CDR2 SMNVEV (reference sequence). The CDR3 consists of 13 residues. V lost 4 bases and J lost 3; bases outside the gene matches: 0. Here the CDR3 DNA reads TGTGCCAGCAGTTGGACTAGCGGCTACGAGCAGTACTTC. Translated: CASSWTSGYEQYF.

The CDR3 coding sequence is TGTGCCAGCAGTGATAGCGGGAGGGCCTCAGATACGCAGTATTTT. Translating gives CASSDSGRASDTQYF. The chain employs TRBV25-1 and TRBJ2-3; TRBD2 aligns across 11 bases. The germline V gene encodes CDR1 MGHDK and CDR2 SYGVNS. V gave up 3 bases and J gave up 4 bases; unmatched junction bases: 3. CDR3 length equals 15 residues.

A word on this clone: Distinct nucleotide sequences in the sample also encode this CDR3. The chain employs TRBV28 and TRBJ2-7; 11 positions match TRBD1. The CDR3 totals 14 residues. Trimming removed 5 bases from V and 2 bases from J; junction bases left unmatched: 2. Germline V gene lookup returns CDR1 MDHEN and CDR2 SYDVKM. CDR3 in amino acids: CASSPGQGAYEQYF. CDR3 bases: TGTGCCAGCAGTCCGGGACAGGGGGCCTACGAGCAGTACTTC.

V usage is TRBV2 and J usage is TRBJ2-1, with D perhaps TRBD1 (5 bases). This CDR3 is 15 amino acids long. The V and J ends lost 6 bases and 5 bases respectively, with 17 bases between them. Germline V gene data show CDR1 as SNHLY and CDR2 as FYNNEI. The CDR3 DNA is TGTGCCAGCAGCAGGGCTCGAGTGACCAACAATGAGCAGTTCTTC. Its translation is CASSRARVTNNEQFF.

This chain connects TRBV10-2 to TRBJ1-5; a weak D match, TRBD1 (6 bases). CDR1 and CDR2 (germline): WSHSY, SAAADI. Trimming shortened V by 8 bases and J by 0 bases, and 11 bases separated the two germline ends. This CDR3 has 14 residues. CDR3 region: CASWQGNSNQPQHF. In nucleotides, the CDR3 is TGCGCCAGCTGGCAGGGGAATAGCAATCAGCCCCAGCATTTT.

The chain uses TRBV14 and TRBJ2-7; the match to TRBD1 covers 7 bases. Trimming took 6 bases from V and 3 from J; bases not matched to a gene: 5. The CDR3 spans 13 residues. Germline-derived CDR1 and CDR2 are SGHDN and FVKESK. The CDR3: CASSRDSSYEQYF. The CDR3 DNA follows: TGTGCCAGCAGTCGGGACAGTAGCTACGAGCAGTACTTC.

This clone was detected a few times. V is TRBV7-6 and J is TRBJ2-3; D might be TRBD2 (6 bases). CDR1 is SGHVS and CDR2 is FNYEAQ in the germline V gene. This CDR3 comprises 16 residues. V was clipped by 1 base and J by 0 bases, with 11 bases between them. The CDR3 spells CASSLGTGVSTDTQYF. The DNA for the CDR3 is TGTGCCAGCAGCTTAGGGACGGGAGTTAGCACAGATACGCAGTATTTT.

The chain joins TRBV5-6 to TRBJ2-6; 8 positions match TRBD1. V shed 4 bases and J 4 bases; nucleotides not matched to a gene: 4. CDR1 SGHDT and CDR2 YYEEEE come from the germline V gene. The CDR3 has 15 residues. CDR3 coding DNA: TGTGCCAGCAGCCGGGGACAGGTAGGGGCCAACGTCCTGACTTTC. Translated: CASSRGQVGANVLTF.

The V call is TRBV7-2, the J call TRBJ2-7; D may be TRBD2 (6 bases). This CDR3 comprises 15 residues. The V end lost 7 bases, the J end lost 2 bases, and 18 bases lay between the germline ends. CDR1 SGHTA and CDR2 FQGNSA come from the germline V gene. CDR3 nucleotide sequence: TGTGCCAGCACCCCGGGTTTGTGGGAGGCCTACGAGCAGTACTTC. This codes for CASTPGLWEAYEQYF.

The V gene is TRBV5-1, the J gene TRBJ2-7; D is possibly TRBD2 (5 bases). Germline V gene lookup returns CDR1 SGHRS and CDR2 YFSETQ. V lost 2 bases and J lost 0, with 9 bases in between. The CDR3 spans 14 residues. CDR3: CASSFTGSSYEQYF. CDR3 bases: TGCGCCAGCAGCTTTACGGGGAGCTCCTACGAGCAGTACTTC.

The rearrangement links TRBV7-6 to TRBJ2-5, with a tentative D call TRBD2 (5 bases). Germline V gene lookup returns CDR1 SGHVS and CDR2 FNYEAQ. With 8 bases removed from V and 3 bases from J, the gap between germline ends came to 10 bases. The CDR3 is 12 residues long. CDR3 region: CASARAKETQYF. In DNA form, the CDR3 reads TGTGCCAGCGCGAGGGCCAAAGAGACCCAGTACTTC.

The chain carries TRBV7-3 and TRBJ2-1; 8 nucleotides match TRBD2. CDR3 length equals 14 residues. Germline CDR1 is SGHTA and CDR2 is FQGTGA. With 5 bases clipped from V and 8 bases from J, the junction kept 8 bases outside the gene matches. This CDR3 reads CASSPPGTSDEQFF. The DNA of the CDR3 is TGTGCCAGCAGCCCTCCGGGGACTAGTGATGAGCAGTTCTTC.

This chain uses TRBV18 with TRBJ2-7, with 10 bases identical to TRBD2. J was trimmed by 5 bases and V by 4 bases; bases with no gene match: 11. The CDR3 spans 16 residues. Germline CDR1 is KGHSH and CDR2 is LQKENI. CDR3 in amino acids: CASSLTLAGGSDEQYF. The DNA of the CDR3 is TGTGCCAGCTCACTAACTTTAGCGGGAGGCTCGGACGAGCAGTACTTC.

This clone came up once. CDR3 in amino acids: CSVLLGLISETQYF. As DNA, the CDR3 is TGCAGCGTTCTACTGGGACTCATTTCGGAGACCCAGTACTTC. The chain employs TRBV29-1 and TRBJ2-5; D is perhaps TRBD2 (6 bases). Germline CDR1 and CDR2: SQVTM and ANQGSEA. V dropped 5 bases and J dropped 5 bases, with 18 bases sitting between them. The CDR3 contains 14 residues.

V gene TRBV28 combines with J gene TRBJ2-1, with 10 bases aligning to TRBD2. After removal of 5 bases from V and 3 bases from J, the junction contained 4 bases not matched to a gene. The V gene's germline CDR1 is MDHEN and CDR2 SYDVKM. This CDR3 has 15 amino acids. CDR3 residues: CASSTRTSGYNEQFF. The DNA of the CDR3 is TGTGCCAGCAGTACCCGGACTAGCGGCTACAATGAGCAGTTCTTC.

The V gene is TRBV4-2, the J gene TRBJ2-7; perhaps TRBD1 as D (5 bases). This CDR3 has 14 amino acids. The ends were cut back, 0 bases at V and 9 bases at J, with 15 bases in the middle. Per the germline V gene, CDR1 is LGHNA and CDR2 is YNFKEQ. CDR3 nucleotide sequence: TGTGCCAGCAGCCAAGAGCAGGGCCGTCGCGGGCAGTACTTC. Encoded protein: CASSQEQGRRGQYF.

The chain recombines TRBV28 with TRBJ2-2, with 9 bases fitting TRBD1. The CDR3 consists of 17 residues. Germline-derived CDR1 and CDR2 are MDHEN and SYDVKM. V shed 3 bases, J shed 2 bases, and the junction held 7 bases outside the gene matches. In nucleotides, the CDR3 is TGTGCCAGCAGTTTTCCCGGGACAGGGATTAACACCGGGGAGCTGTTTTTT. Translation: CASSFPGTGINTGELFF.

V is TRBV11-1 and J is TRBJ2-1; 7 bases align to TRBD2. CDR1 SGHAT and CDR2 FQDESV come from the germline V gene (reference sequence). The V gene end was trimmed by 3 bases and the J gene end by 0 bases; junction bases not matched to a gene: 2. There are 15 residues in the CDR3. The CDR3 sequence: CASSFTSDSYNEQFF. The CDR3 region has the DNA TGTGCCAGCAGCTTTACTAGCGACTCCTACAATGAGCAGTTCTTC.

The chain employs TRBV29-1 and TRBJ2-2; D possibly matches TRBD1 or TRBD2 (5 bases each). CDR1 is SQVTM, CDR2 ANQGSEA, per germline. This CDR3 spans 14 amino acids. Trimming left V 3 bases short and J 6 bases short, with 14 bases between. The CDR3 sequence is CSVEGVGAAGELFF. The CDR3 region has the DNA TGCAGCGTTGAGGGGGTAGGGGCGGCCGGGGAGCTGTTTTTT.

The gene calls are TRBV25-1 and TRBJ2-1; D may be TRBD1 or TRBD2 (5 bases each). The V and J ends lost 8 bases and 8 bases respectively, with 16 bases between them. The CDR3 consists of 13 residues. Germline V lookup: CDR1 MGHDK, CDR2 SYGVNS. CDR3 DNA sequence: TGTGCCAGCCGGGGACCCGCTGGCTATGAGCAGTTCTTC. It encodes CASRGPAGYEQFF.